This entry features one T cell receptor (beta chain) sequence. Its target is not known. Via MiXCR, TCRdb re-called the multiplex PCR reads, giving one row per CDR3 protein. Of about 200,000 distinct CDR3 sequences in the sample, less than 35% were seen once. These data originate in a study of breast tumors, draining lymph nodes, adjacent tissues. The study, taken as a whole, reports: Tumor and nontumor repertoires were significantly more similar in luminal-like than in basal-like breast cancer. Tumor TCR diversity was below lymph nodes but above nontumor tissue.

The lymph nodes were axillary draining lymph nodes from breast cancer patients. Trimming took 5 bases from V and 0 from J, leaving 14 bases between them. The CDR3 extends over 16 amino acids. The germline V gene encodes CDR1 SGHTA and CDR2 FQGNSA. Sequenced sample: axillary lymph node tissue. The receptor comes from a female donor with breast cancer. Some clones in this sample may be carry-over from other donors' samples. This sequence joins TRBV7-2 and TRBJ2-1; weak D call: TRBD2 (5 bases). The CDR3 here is CASSPALGSSYNEQFF. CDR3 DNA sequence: TGTGCCAGCAGCCCAGCACTGGGGAGCTCCTACAATGAGCAGTTCTTC.